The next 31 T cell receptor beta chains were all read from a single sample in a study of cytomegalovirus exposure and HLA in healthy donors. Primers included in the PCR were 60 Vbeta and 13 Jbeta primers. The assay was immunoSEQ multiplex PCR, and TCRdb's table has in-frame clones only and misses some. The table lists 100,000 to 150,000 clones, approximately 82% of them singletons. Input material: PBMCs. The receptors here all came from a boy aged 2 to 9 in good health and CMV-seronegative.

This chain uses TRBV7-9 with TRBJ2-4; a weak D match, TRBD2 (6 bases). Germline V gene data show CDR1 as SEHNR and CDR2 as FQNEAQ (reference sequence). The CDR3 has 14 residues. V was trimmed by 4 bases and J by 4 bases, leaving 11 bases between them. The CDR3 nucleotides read TGTGCCAGCAGCTCGGGGGACTTTAAAAACATTCAGTACTTC. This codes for CASSSGDFKNIQYF.

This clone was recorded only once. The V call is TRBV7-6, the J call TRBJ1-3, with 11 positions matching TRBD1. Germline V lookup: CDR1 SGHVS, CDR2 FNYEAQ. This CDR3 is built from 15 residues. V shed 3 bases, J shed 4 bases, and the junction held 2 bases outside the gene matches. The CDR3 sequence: CASSFGQGAGNTIYF. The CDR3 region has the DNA TGTGCCAGCAGCTTCGGACAGGGGGCCGGAAACACCATATATTTT.

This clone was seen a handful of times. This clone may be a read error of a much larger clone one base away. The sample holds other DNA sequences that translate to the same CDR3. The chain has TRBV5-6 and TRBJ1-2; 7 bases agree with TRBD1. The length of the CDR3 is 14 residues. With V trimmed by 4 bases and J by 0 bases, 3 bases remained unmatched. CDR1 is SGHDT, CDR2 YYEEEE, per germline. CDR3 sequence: CASSTGTANYGYTF. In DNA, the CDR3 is TGTGCCAGCAGCACCGGGACAGCTAACTATGGCTACACCTTC.

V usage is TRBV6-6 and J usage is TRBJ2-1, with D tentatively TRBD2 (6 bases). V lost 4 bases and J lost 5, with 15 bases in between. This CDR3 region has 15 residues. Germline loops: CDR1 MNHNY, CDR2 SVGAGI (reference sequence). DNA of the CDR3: TGTGCCAGCAGTTCCGGGACTCCCCCGAACAATGAGCAGTTCTTC. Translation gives CASSSGTPPNNEQFF.

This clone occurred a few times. The CDR3 bases are TGTGCCAGTAGTTCCGGGACAGCTCCCTCCTCACTGGCTAGCACAGATACGCAGTATTTT. Translated: CASSSGTAPSSLASTDTQYF. The rearrangement uses TRBV19 and TRBJ2-3; TRBD1 aligns across 7 bases. Germline trimming cut 5 bases from V and 0 bases from J; bases unmatched to any gene: 20. The CDR3 spans 20 residues. Germline-derived CDR1 and CDR2 are LNHDA and SQIVND (reference sequence).

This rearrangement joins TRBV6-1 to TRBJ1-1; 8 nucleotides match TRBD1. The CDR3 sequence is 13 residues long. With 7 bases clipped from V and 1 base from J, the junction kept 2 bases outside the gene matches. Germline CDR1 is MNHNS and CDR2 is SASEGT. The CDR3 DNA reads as TGTGCCAGCACCGGACAGGGGAACACTGAAGCTTTCTTT. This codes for CASTGQGNTEAFF.

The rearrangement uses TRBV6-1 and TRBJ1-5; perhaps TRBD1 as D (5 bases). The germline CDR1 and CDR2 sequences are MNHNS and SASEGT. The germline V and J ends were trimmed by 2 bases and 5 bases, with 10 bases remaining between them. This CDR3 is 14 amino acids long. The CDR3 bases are TGTGCCAGCAGTGAACGGGGGGTGGATCAGCCCCAGCATTTT. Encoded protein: CASSERGVDQPQHF.

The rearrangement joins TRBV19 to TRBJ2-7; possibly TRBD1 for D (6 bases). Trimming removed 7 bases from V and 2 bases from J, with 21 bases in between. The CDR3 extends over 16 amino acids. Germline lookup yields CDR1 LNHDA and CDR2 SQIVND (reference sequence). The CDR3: CASKGTWTVPTYEQYV. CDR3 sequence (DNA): TGTGCCAGTAAGGGGACGTGGACAGTCCCTACCTACGAGCAGTACGTC.

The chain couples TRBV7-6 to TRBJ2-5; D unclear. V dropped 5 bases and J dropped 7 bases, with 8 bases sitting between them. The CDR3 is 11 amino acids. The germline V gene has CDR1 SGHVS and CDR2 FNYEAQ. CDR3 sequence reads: CASSRGTTQYF. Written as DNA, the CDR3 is TGTGCCAGCAGCCGCGGTACGACCCAGTACTTC.

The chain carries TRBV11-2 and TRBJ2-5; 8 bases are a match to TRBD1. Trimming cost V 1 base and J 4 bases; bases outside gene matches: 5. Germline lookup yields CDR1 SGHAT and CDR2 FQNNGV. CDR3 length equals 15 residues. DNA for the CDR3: TGTGCCAGCAGCTTAGTACAGGGGGAAGGAGAGACCCAGTACTTC. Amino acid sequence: CASSLVQGEGETQYF.

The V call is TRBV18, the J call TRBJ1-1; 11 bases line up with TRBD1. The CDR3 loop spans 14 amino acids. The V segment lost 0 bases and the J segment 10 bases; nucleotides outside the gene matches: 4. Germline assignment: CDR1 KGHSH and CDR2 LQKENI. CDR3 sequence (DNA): TGTGCCAGCTCACCACCGGACAGGGGGCGCGGAGCTTTCTTT. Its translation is CASSPPDRGRGAFF.

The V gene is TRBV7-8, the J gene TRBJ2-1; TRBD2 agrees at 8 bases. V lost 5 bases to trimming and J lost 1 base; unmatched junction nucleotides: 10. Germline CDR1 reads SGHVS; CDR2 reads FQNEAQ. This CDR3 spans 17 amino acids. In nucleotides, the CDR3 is TGTGCCAGCAGCCCCTTCGGGCGGGAGGCATCCTACAATGAGCAGTTCTTC. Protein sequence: CASSPFGREASYNEQFF.

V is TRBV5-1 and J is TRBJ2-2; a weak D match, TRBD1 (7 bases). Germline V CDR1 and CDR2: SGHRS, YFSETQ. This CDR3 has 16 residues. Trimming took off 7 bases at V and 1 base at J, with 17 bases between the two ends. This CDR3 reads CASSGGGSGNTGELFF. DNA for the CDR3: TGCGCCAGCTCCGGAGGGGGCTCGGGGAACACCGGGGAGCTGTTTTTT.

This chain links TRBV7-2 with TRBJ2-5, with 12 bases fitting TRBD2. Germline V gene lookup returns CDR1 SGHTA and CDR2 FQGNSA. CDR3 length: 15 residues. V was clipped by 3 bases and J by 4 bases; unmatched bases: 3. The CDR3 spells CASSLGLAGGETQYF. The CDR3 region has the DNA TGTGCCAGCAGCTTGGGACTAGCGGGTGGAGAGACCCAGTACTTC.

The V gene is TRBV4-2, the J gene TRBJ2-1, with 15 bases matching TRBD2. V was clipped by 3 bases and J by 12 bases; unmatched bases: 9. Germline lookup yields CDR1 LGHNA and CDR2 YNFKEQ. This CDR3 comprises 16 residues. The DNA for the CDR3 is TGTGCCAGCAGCCAGGGACTAGCGGGAGGTGTTGATGGGCAGTTCTTC. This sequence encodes CASSQGLAGGVDGQFF.

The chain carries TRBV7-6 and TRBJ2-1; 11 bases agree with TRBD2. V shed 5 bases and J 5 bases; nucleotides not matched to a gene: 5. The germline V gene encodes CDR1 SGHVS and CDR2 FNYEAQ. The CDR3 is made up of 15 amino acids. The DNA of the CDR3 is TGTGCCAGCAGCCCCGGGACTAGCGGCAACAATGAGCAGTTCTTC. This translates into CASSPGTSGNNEQFF. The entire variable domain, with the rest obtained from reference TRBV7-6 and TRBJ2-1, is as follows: GAGVSQSPRYKVTKRGQDVALRCDPISGHVSLYWYRQALGQGPEFLTYFNYEAQQDKSGLPNDRFSAERPEGSISTLTIQRTEQRDSAMYRCASSPGTSGNNEQFFGPGTRLTVL.

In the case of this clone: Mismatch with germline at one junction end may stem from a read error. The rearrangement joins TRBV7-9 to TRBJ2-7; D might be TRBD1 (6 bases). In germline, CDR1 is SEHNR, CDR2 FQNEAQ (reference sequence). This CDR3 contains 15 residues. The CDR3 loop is CASTLQGQSSYEQYF. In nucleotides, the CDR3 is TGTGCCAGCACCTTACAGGGCCAATCCTCCTACGAGCAGTACTTC.

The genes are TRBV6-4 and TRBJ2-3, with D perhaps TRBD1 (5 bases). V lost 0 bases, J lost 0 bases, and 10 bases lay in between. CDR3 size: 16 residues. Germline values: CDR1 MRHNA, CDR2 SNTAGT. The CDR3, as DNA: TGTGCCAGCAGTGACTCCCCCCAGGGTAGCACAGATACGCAGTATTTT. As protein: CASSDSPQGSTDTQYF.

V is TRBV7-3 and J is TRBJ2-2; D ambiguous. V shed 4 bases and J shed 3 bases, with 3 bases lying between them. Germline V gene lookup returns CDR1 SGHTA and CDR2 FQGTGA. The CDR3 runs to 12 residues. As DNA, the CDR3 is TGTGCCAGCAGCTCGGACACCGGGGAGCTGTTTTTT. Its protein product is CASSSDTGELFF.

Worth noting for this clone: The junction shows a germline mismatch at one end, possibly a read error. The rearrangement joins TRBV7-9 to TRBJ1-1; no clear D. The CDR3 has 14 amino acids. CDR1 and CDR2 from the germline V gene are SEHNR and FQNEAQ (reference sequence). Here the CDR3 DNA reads TGTGCCAGCGGCTTTAACTTACCGAACACTGAAGCTTTCTTT. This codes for CASGFNLPNTEAFF.

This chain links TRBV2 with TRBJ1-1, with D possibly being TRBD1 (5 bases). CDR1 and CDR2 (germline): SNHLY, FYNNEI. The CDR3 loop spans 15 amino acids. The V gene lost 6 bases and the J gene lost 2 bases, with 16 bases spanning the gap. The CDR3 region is CASRVDSWLNTEAFF. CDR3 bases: TGTGCCAGCAGGGTAGACAGCTGGTTAAACACTGAAGCTTTCTTT.

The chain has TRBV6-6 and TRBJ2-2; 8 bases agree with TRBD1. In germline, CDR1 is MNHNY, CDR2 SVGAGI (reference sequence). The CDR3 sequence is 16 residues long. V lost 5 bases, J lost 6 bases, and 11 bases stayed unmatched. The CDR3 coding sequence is TGTGCCAGCAGTCCCCCTTCAGGGGGCGGAGCCGGGGAGCTGTTTTTT. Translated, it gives CASSPPSGGGAGELFF.

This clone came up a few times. The CDR3 bases are TGCGCCAGCAGCCAAGTCAGGGGGGCAGGTTCACCCCTCCACTTT. This gives the protein CASSQVRGAGSPLHF. The chain combines TRBV4-3 with TRBJ1-6; 7 positions match TRBD1. The CDR3 has 15 residues. CDR1 and CDR2 (germline): LGHNA, YSLEER. J gave up 9 bases and V 1 base, and 6 bases lay outside the gene matches.

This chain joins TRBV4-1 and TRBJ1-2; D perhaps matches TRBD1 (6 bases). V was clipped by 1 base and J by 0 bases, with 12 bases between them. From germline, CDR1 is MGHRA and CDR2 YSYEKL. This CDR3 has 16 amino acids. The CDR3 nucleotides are TGCGCCAGCAGCCAAGGTGGGGGGGCTACTAACTATGGCTACACCTTC. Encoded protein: CASSQGGGATNYGYTF.

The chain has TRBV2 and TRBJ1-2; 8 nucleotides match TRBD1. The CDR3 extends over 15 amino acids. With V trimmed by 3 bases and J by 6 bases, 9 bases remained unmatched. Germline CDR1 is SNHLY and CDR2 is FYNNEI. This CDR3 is CASSERFRGLDGYTF. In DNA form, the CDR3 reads TGTGCCAGCAGTGAGAGGTTCAGGGGGCTTGATGGCTACACCTTC.

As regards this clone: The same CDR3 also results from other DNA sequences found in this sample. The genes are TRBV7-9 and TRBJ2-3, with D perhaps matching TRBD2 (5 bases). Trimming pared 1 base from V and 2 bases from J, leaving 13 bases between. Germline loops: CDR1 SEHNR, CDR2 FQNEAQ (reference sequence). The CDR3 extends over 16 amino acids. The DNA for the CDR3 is TGTGCCAGCAGCTTAGATTACGGGATTCACACAGATACGCAGTATTTT. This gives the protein CASSLDYGIHTDTQYF.

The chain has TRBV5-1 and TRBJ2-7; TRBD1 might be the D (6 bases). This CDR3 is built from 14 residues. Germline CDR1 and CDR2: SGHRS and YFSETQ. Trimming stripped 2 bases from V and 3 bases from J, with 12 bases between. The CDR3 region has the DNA TGCGCCAGCAGCTTAGGGGGTTTGAGCTACGAGCAGTACGTC. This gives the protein CASSLGGLSYEQYV.

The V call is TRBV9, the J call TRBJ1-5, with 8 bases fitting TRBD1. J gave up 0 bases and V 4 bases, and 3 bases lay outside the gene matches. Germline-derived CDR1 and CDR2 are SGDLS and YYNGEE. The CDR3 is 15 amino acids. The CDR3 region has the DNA TGTGCCAGCAGCTTGACAGGGGATAGCAATCAGCCCCAGCATTTT. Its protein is CASSLTGDSNQPQHF.

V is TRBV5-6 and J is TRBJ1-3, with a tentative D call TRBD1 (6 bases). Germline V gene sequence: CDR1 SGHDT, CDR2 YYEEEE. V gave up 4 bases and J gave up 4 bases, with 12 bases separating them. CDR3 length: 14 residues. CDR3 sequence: CASSRTGYGNTIYF. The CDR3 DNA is TGTGCCAGCAGCCGTACAGGGTACGGAAACACCATATATTTT.

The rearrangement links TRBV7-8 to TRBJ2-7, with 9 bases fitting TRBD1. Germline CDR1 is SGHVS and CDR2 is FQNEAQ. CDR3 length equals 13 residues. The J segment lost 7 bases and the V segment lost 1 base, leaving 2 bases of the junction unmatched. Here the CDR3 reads CASSLDRGREQYF. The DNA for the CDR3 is TGTGCCAGCAGCTTAGACAGGGGGCGAGAGCAGTACTTC.

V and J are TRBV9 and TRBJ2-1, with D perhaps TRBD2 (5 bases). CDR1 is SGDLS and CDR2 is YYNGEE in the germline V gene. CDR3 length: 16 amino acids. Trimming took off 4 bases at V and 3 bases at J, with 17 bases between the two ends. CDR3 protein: CASSITGEGGYNEQFF. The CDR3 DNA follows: TGTGCCAGCAGCATCACGGGTGAAGGAGGCTACAATGAGCAGTTCTTC.